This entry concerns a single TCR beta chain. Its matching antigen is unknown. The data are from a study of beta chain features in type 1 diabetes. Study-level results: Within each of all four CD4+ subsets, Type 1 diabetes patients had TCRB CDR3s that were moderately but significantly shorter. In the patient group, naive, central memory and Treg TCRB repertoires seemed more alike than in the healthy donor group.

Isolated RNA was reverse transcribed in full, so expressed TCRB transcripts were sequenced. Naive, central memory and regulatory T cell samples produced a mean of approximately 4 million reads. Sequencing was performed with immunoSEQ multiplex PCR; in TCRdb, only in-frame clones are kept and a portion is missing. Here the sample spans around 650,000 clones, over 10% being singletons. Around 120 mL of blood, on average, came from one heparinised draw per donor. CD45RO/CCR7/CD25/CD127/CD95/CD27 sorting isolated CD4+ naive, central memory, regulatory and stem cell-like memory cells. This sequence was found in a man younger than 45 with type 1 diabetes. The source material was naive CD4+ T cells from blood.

CDR3 nucleotide sequence: TGTGCCAGCAGCCAGCGATACAGGGGCAATATGCGCTACACCTTC. It specifies CASSQRYRGNMRYTF. The chain combines TRBV7-2 with TRBJ1-2, with 7 bases lining up with TRBD1. The CDR3 is 15 residues long. Germline V gene data show CDR1 as SGHTA and CDR2 as FQGNSA. V trimming: 5 bases; J trimming: 9 bases; junction bases outside the gene matches: 15.